This TCR beta chain was identified during a study of blood T cell repertoires in COVID-19. Overall study: PBMCs, B-cell-depleted T cells, or T cells were the source of the cDNA or gDNA that made up the material.

Per the study methods: The authors estimated nucleated cell counts from reference gene primer amplification. Repertoires were generated with immunoSEQ multiplex PCR, while TCRdb's copy carries only in-frame clones and drops some. V and J calls and clone size come straight from that table; D and trimming were deduced from the DNA. The repertoire consists of approximately 490,000 clones, with roughly 87% occurring once and the leading ten covering 0.7%. The CDR3 runs to 13 residues. V was pared by 5 bases and J by 9 bases, with 5 bases of the junction left unmatched. Germline V CDR1 and CDR2: LNHDA, SQIVND (reference sequence). Participants reported their clinical history, and cohort assignment relied on those reports.

Input material: PBMCs or T cells enriched from blood (not recorded which). The chain joins TRBV19 to TRBJ2-1, with 9 bases aligning to TRBD1. This receptor was obtained from a woman aged 18-29 years who had recovered from COVID-19. The CDR3 coding sequence is TGTGCCAGTAGTTCCACAGGGGGCGGTGAGCAGTTCTTC. Translating gives CASSSTGGGEQFF.